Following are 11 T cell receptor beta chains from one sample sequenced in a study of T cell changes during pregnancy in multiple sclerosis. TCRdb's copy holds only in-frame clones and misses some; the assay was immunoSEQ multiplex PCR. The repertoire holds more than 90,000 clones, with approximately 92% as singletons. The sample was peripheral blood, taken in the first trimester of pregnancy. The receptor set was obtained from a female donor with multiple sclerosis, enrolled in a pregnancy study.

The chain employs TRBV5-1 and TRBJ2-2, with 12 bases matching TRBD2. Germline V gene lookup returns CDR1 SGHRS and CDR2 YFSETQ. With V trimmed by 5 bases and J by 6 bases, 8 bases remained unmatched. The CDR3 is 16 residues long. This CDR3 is CASRRTSGKQSGELFF. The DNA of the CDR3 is TGCGCCAGCAGGCGGACTAGCGGGAAACAATCCGGGGAGCTGTTTTTT.

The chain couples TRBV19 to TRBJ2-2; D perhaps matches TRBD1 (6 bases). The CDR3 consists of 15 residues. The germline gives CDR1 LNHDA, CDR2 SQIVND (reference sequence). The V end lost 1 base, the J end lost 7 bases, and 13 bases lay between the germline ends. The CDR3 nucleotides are TGTGCCAGTAGTATAGGACACAGGGTCGGCGGGGAGCTGTTTTTT. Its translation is CASSIGHRVGGELFF. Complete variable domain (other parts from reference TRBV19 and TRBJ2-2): DGGITQSPKYLFRKEGQNVTLSCEQNLNHDAMYWYRQDPGQGLRLIYYSQIVNDFQKGDIAEGYSVSREKKESFPLTVTSAQKNPTAFYLCASSIGHRVGGELFFGEGSRLTVL.

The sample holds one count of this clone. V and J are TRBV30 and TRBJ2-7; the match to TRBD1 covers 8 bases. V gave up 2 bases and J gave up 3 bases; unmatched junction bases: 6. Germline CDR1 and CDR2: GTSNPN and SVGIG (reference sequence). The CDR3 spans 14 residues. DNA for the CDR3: TGTGCCTGGAGTATTTCAGGGGGCATCTACGAGCAGTACTTC. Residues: CAWSISGGIYEQYF.

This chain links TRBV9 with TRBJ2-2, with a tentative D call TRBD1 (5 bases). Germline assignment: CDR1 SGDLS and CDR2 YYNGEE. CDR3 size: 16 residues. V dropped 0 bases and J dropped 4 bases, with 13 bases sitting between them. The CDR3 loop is CASSVGLRALTGELFF. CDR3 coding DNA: TGTGCCAGCAGCGTAGGTCTCAGGGCCCTCACCGGGGAGCTGTTTTTT.

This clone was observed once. This CDR3 reads CATSRAGLEEAFF. CDR3 bases: TGTGCCACCAGCAGAGCTGGACTGGAGGAAGCTTTCTTT. The chain uses TRBV15 and TRBJ1-1; no reliable D call. From germline, CDR1 is LNHNV and CDR2 YYDKDF (reference sequence). Deletions cut 1 base from V and 8 bases from J, with 11 bases between. There are 13 residues in the CDR3.

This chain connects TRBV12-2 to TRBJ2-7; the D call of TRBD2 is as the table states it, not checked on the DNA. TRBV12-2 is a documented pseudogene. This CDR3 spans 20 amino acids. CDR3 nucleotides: TGTGCAAGTCGCTTAGCGTTGGAGATAGTAGCGGACGATCCTTCCTACGAGCAGTACTTC. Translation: CASRLALEIVADDPSYEQYF.

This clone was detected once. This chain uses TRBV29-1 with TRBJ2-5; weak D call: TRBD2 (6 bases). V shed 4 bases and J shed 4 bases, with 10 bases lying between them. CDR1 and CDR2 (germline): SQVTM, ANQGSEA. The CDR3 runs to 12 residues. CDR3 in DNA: TGCAGCGTTGGGACTACCGCAGAGACCCAGTACTTC. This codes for CSVGTTAETQYF.

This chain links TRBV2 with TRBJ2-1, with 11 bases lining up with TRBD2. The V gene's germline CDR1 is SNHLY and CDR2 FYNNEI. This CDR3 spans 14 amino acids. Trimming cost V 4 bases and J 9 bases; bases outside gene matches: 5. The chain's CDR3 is CASSGSLAGGEQFF. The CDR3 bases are TGTGCCAGCAGTGGAAGCCTAGCGGGAGGTGAGCAGTTCTTC.

The CDR3 here is CASSISIAPGGTEAFF. CDR3 coding DNA: TGTGCCAGTAGTATTTCCATCGCGCCCGGGGGGACTGAAGCTTTCTTT. The chain carries TRBV19 and TRBJ1-1; D is perhaps TRBD1 (5 bases). Germline CDR1 reads LNHDA; CDR2 reads SQIVND (reference sequence). Trimming removed 3 bases at V and 5 bases at J, with 19 bases between. The CDR3 totals 16 residues.

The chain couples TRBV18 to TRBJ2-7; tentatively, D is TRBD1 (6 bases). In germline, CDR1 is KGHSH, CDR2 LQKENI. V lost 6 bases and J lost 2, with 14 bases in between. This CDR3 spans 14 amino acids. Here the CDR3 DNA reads TGTGCCAGCTCGCTCGACAGGTTAACCTACGAGCAGTACTTC. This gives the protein CASSLDRLTYEQYF.

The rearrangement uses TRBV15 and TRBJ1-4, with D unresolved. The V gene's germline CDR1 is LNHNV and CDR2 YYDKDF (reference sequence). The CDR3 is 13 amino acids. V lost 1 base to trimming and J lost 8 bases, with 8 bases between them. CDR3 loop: CATSRAGREKLFF. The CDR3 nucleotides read TGTGCCACCAGCAGAGCCGGCAGGGAAAAACTGTTTTTT. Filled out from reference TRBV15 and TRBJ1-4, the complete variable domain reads DAMVIQNPRYQVTQFGKPVTLSCSQTLNHNVMYWYQQKSSQAPKLLFHYYDKDFNNEADTPDNFQSRRPNTSFCFLDIRSPGLGDTAMYLCATSRAGREKLFFGSGTQLSVL.